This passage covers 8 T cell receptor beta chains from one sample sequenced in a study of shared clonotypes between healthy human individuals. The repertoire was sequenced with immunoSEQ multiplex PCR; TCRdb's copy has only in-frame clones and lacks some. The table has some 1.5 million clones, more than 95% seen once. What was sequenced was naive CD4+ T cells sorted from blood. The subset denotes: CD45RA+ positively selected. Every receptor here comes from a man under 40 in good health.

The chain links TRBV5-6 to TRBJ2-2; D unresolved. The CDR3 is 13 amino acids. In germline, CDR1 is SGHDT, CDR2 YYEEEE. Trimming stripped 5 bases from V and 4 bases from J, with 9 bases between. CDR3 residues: CASRPWGTGELFF. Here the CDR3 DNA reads TGTGCCAGCAGACCCTGGGGCACCGGGGAGCTGTTTTTT.

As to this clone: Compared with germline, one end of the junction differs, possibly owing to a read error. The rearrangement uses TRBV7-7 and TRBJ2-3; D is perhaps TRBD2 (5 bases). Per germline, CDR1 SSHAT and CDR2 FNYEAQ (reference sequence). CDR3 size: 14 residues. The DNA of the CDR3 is TGTGCTAGCAGCTTAGGGCTAGCTGGAGATACGCAGTATTTT. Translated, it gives CASSLGLAGDTQYF.

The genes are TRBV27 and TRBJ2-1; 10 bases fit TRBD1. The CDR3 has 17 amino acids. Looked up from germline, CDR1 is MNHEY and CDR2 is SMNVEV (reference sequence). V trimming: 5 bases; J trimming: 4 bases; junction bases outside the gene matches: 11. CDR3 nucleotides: TGTGCCAGCAGTACCCGACCGACAGGGGGCTGGTACAATGAGCAGTTCTTC. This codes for CASSTRPTGGWYNEQFF.

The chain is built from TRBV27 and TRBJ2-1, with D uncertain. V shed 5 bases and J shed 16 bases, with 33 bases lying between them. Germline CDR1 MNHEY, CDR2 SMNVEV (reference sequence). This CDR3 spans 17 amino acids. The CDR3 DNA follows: TGTGCCAGCAGTCCCCGGTTCGGTTCTGTTTTTCACGATATTTTATTCTTC. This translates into CASSPRFGSVFHDILFF.

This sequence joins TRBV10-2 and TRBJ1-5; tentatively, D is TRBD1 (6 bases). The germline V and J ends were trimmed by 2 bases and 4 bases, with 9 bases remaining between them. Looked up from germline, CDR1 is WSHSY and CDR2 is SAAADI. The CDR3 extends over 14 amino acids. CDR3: CASSERGENQPQHF. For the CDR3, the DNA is TGCGCCAGCAGTGAGAGGGGGGAAAATCAGCCCCAGCATTTT.

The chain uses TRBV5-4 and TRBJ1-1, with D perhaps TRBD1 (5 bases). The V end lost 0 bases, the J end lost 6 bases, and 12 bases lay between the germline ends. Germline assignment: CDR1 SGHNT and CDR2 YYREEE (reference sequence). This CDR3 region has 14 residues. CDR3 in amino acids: CASSLDRFWPEAFF. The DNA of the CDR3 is TGTGCCAGCAGCTTGGACAGGTTTTGGCCTGAAGCTTTCTTT.

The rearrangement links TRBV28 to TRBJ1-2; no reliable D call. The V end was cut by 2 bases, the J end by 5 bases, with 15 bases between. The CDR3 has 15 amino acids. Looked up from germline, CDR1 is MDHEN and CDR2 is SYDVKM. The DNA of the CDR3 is TGTGCCAGCAGTTTAATGTCCGGGGTTCGGTATGGCTACACCTTC. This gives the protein CASSLMSGVRYGYTF.

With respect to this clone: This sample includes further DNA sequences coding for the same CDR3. This CDR3 reads CASSYSGGSYNEQFF. DNA of the CDR3: TGTGCCAGCAGTTATTCGGGGGGCTCCTACAATGAGCAGTTCTTC. This chain connects TRBV6-6 to TRBJ2-1; 7 bases fit TRBD2. CDR1 is MNHNY, CDR2 SVGAGI, per germline (reference sequence). Trimming removed 3 bases from V and 0 bases from J; junction bases left unmatched: 2. This CDR3 is 15 amino acids long.